The next 27 T cell receptor beta chains were all read from a single sample in a study of T cell responses to AZD1222 COVID-19 vaccine. Clones were read by immunoSEQ multiplex PCR, and TCRdb kept only the in-frame ones, dropping some. The data hold 110,000 to 150,000 clones, with 90% to 95% observed a single time. Sequences were derived from peripheral blood, sampled after recovery from COVID-19. The receptors originated from an adult who had recovered from COVID-19.

This clone has a handful of counts. The rearrangement uses TRBV6-4 and TRBJ2-1; TRBD2 aligns across 10 bases. Germline V lookup: CDR1 MRHNA, CDR2 SNTAGT. The CDR3 consists of 15 residues. The junction had 3 bases not matched to a gene; V was cut back by 6 bases and J by 1 base. The DNA for the CDR3 is TGTGCCAGCAGCCTGACTAGCGGGTCCTACAATGAGCAGTTCTTC. Amino acid sequence: CASSLTSGSYNEQFF.

The chain links TRBV18 to TRBJ1-2; D is ambiguous. The V gene's germline CDR1 is KGHSH and CDR2 LQKENI. V was cut by 2 bases and J by 4 bases, with 14 bases left in between. The CDR3 consists of 15 residues. The CDR3 here is CASSPAGQAIYGYTF. CDR3 coding DNA: TGTGCCAGCTCACCAGCCGGTCAGGCCATCTATGGCTACACCTTC.

The gene calls are TRBV6-1 and TRBJ2-2; 7 positions agree with TRBD2. The ends lost 3 bases at V and 5 bases at J; junction bases unmatched: 9. CDR1 is MNHNS, CDR2 SASEGT, per germline. The CDR3 totals 16 residues. The CDR3 nucleotides read TGTGCCAGCAGTGATTATGGCGGGAGACGAACCGGGGAGCTGTTTTTT. Its translation: CASSDYGGRRTGELFF.

V usage is TRBV5-1 and J usage is TRBJ2-7; 12 bases map to TRBD2. Per germline, CDR1 SGHRS and CDR2 YFSETQ. The CDR3 runs to 16 residues. The trim removed 7 bases at V and 2 bases at J, leaving 10 bases unmatched. For the CDR3, the DNA is TGCGCCAGCGGGGGACTAGCGGGTCCTTCTACCTACGAGCAGTACTTC. Amino acids: CASGGLAGPSTYEQYF. Full variable domain (rest looked up from reference TRBV5-1 and TRBJ2-7): KAGVTQTPRYLIKTRGQQVTLSCSPISGHRSVSWYQQTPGQGLQFLFEYFSETQRNKGNFPGRFSGRQFSNSRSEMNVSTLELGDSALYLCASGGLAGPSTYEQYFGPGTRLTVT.

The CDR3 region has the DNA TGTGCCAGCAGTTTACATTCACGGACAGCCCGTTATGGCTACACCTTC. Its translation is CASSLHSRTARYGYTF. The chain employs TRBV28 and TRBJ1-2, with a tentative D call TRBD1 (6 bases). Trimming stripped 2 bases from V and 5 bases from J, with 18 bases between. Looked up from germline, CDR1 is MDHEN and CDR2 is SYDVKM. This CDR3 region has 16 residues.

V usage is TRBV7-6 and J usage is TRBJ2-1; TRBD2 might be the D (5 bases). This CDR3 contains 16 residues. CDR1 and CDR2 (germline): SGHVS, FNYEAQ. V was shortened by 1 base and J by 5 bases, with 15 bases between the two germline ends. In nucleotides, the CDR3 is TGTGCCAGCAGCTTAGTTTCCGGGGATTTTAACAATGAGCAGTTCTTC. It is translated as CASSLVSGDFNNEQFF.

V and J are TRBV27 and TRBJ2-7, with TRBD2 identical over 7 bases. Germline V lookup: CDR1 MNHEY, CDR2 SMNVEV (reference sequence). The CDR3 consists of 14 residues. V shed 4 bases, J shed 2 bases, and the junction held 5 bases outside the gene matches. CDR3 amino acids: CASSYTAGPYEQYF. CDR3 coding DNA: TGTGCCAGCAGTTACACAGCGGGACCCTACGAGCAGTACTTC.

The chain couples TRBV5-1 to TRBJ2-3; TRBD1 aligns across 7 bases. V shed 0 bases, J shed 4 bases, and the junction held 2 bases outside the gene matches. There are 14 residues in the CDR3. CDR1 and CDR2 from the germline V gene are SGHRS and YFSETQ. In DNA form, the CDR3 reads TGCGCCAGCAGCTTGGCAACAGGGGCAGATACGCAGTATTTT. Encoded protein: CASSLATGADTQYF.

This clone was seen once. V gene TRBV19 combines with J gene TRBJ1-5, with TRBD1 as a possible D gene (5 bases). Trimming removed 10 bases from V and 6 bases from J, with 13 bases in between. The CDR3 covers 12 residues. The germline V gene has CDR1 LNHDA and CDR2 SQIVND (reference sequence). The chain's CDR3 is CATKAGGQPQHF. The CDR3 DNA reads TGTGCCACCAAGGCGGGGGGTCAGCCCCAGCATTTT.

The V call is TRBV19, the J call TRBJ2-5; no clear D. Trimming shortened V by 6 bases and J by 5 bases, and 13 bases separated the two germline ends. The CDR3 totals 13 residues. CDR1 LNHDA and CDR2 SQIVND come from the germline V gene (reference sequence). CDR3 amino acids: CASRRSIGETQYF. The CDR3 DNA sequence: TGTGCCAGTAGGAGGTCAATAGGGGAGACCCAGTACTTC.

The chain combines TRBV11-2 with TRBJ1-1, with 12 bases fitting TRBD1. Trimming removed 4 bases from V and 0 bases from J; junction bases left unmatched: 12. Germline CDR1 SGHAT, CDR2 FQNNGV. This CDR3 comprises 19 residues. CDR3: CASSSVAGTGGFMNTEAFF. CDR3 bases: TGTGCCAGCAGCTCCGTCGCCGGGACAGGGGGCTTTATGAACACTGAAGCTTTCTTT.

This chain links TRBV5-1 with TRBJ2-5; D perhaps matches TRBD2 (6 bases). CDR1 is SGHRS, CDR2 YFSETQ, per germline. The germline V and J ends were trimmed by 1 base and 1 base, with 14 bases remaining between them. The CDR3 has 16 residues. The CDR3 nucleotides read TGCGCCAGCAGCTTGTTGGAGGGAGTACCCCAAGAGACCCAGTACTTC. The encoded protein is CASSLLEGVPQETQYF. Looking up the rest from reference TRBV5-1 and TRBJ2-5 gives the full variable domain: KAGVTQTPRYLIKTRGQQVTLSCSPISGHRSVSWYQQTPGQGLQFLFEYFSETQRNKGNFPGRFSGRQFSNSRSEMNVSTLELGDSALYLCASSLLEGVPQETQYFGPGTRLLVL.

The chain has TRBV4-1 and TRBJ2-7, with TRBD2 matching over 12 bases. V gave up 0 bases and J gave up 5 bases; unmatched junction bases: 5. Germline V gives CDR1 MGHRA, CDR2 YSYEKL. The CDR3 sequence is 16 residues long. The CDR3 coding sequence is TGCGCCAGCAGCCAAGATCGACTAGCGGGAGTCGACGAGCAGTACTTC. Translating gives CASSQDRLAGVDEQYF.

This clone was observed a few times. The V call is TRBV6-1, the J call TRBJ1-1; D is unresolved. V dropped 0 bases and J dropped 0 bases, with 23 bases sitting between them. In germline, CDR1 is MNHNS, CDR2 SASEGT. The CDR3 length is 20 residues. The CDR3 reads CASSEALRMVARLLNTEAFF. CDR3 sequence (DNA): TGTGCCAGCAGTGAAGCGCTTCGAATGGTGGCGAGGCTATTGAACACTGAAGCTTTCTTT.

The genes are TRBV27 and TRBJ2-1; a possible D gene is TRBD2 (5 bases). The germline CDR1 and CDR2 sequences are MNHEY and SMNVEV (reference sequence). This CDR3 is 13 amino acids long. Trimming removed 3 bases from V and 15 bases from J, with 18 bases in between. CDR3 in amino acids: CASSLRSETIVFF. CDR3 in DNA: TGTGCCAGCAGTTTGAGATCGGAGACTATCGTGTTCTTC.

CDR3 in DNA: TGTGCCAGCAGCTTAACGCGTGACAGGGGATTTAATGAGCAGTTCTTC. This encodes CASSLTRDRGFNEQFF. V usage is TRBV7-9 and J usage is TRBJ2-1, with 8 bases matching TRBD1. Germline-derived CDR1 and CDR2 are SEHNR and FQNEAQ (reference sequence). The CDR3 is 16 amino acids. J was trimmed by 7 bases and V by 2 bases; bases with no gene match: 10. Variable domain in full (rest from reference TRBV7-9 and TRBJ2-1): DTGVSQNPRHKITKRGQNVTFRCDPISEHNRLYWYRQTLGQGPEFLTYFQNEAQLEKSRLLSDRFSAERPKGSFSTLEIQRTEQGDSAMYLCASSLTRDRGFNEQFFGPGTRLTVL.

The rearrangement joins TRBV7-3 to TRBJ2-7; 8 bases agree with TRBD2. Germline CDR1 reads SGHTA; CDR2 reads FQGTGA. Trimming at V came to 4 bases and at J to 6 bases, leaving 14 bases not matched to a gene. The CDR3 length is 16 residues. The CDR3 nucleotides read TGTGCCAGCAGCTCAACCTCCGGGACTAGTATCGGCGAGCAGTACTTC. It encodes CASSSTSGTSIGEQYF.

This clone was observed once. CDR3 in amino acids: CASSLYPSPTGIRTDTQYF. The CDR3 coding sequence is TGTGCCAGCAGTTTATACCCAAGCCCGACAGGGATACGCACAGATACGCAGTATTTT. The chain joins TRBV28 to TRBJ2-3, with TRBD1 identical over 7 bases. The V gene's germline CDR1 is MDHEN and CDR2 SYDVKM. The V and J ends lost 1 base and 1 base, in that order; junction bases with no gene match: 14. The CDR3 extends over 19 amino acids. Full variable domain (rest looked up from reference TRBV28 and TRBJ2-3): DVKVTQSSRYLVKRTGEKVFLECVQDMDHENMFWYRQDPGLGLRLIYFSYDVKMKEKGDIPEGYSVSREKKERFSLILESASTNQTSMYLCASSLYPSPTGIRTDTQYFGPGTRLTVL.

This clone was recorded once. This chain connects TRBV28 to TRBJ2-5; D possibly corresponds to TRBD2 (9 bases). The germline CDR1 and CDR2 sequences are MDHEN and SYDVKM. V lost 2 bases and J 5 bases, leaving 36 bases between the germline ends. This CDR3 comprises 22 residues. In nucleotides, the CDR3 is TGTGCCAGCAGTTTACCTAGGACAGGGAGAATAGCGGGAGTAACGTATGGGGAGACCCAGTACTTC. Its protein is CASSLPRTGRIAGVTYGETQYF.

CDR3 in DNA: TGTGCCAGCAGCCTCGACAGGGAGGGCTATGGCTACACCTTC. This codes for CASSLDREGYGYTF. V gene TRBV9 combines with J gene TRBJ1-2; TRBD1 matches 7 bases. The trim removed 4 bases at V and 4 bases at J, leaving 7 bases unmatched. This CDR3 region has 14 residues. CDR1 and CDR2 from the germline V gene are SGDLS and YYNGEE.

This clone was detected once. V gene TRBV24-1 combines with J gene TRBJ1-4, with D hard to call. Germline CDR1 KGHDR, CDR2 SFDVKD. V lost 4 bases and J lost 0, with 11 bases in between. The CDR3 totals 16 residues. The CDR3 region has the DNA TGTGCCACCAGTGACAGCAGACATGCAACTAATGAAAAACTGTTTTTT. Its translation: CATSDSRHATNEKLFF.

The rearrangement uses TRBV7-3 and TRBJ1-3; TRBD1 is a possible D gene (5 bases). This CDR3 spans 15 amino acids. CDR1 and CDR2 from the germline V gene are SGHTA and FQGTGA. The V end lost 5 bases, the J end lost 3 bases, and 14 bases lay between the germline ends. The CDR3 loop reads CASSPQGGNGNTIYF. CDR3 coding DNA: TGTGCCAGCAGCCCCCAGGGAGGGAATGGAAACACCATATATTTT.

The V gene is TRBV28, the J gene TRBJ2-3; 8 nucleotides line up with TRBD2. Looked up from germline, CDR1 is MDHEN and CDR2 is SYDVKM. The CDR3 has 13 residues. Germline trimming cut 11 bases from V and 1 base from J; bases unmatched to any gene: 5. CDR3 in DNA: TGTGCCGAGCGGGAGAGAGGCACAGATACGCAGTATTTT. Its translation is CAERERGTDTQYF. Full variable domain (rest looked up from reference TRBV28 and TRBJ2-3): DVKVTQSSRYLVKRTGEKVFLECVQDMDHENMFWYRQDPGLGLRLIYFSYDVKMKEKGDIPEGYSVSREKKERFSLILESASTNQTSMYLCAERERGTDTQYFGPGTRLTVL.

The chain is built from TRBV10-3 and TRBJ2-7; the match to TRBD1 covers 11 bases. Germline V gene data show CDR1 as ENHRY and CDR2 as SYGVKD. J lost 2 bases, V lost 6 bases, and 6 bases had no gene match. The CDR3 contains 15 residues. CDR3 loop: CAIRKDRGRTYEQYF. CDR3 DNA sequence: TGTGCCATCAGAAAGGACAGGGGGCGAACCTACGAGCAGTACTTC.

This chain's CDR3 is CASSARGVQYF. DNA for the CDR3: TGTGCCAGCAGCGCCCGTGGTGTGCAGTACTTC. The chain uses TRBV11-2 and TRBJ2-7; D gene uncertain. The length of the CDR3 is 11 residues. V lost 5 bases, J lost 9 bases, and 11 bases lay in between. Germline V lookup: CDR1 SGHAT, CDR2 FQNNGV.

The V call is TRBV6-5, the J call TRBJ1-4; the D is unclear. The CDR3 contains 14 residues. From germline, CDR1 is MNHEY and CDR2 SVGAGI. Trimming left V 2 bases short and J 7 bases short, with 11 bases between. CDR3 region: CASSYRGFGEKLFF. The CDR3 DNA reads TGTGCCAGCAGTTACCGGGGATTCGGTGAAAAACTGTTTTTT.

In its sample, this clone was seen once. The rearrangement joins TRBV5-6 to TRBJ1-2, with D hard to call. This CDR3 spans 14 amino acids. Trimming took off 0 bases at V and 3 bases at J, with 9 bases between the two ends. CDR1 is SGHDT, CDR2 YYEEEE, per germline. CDR3 residues: CASSLGTVDYGYTF. CDR3 in DNA: TGTGCCAGCAGCTTGGGCACCGTGGACTATGGCTACACCTTC.